The sequence of this T cell receptor beta chain was determined in a study of blood T cell repertoires in COVID-19. Overall study: COVID-19 samples from acute and convalescent phases originated in the United States, Italy and Spain. The analysed material was cDNA or gDNA that came from T cells, B-cell-depleted T cells, or PBMCs.

Per the original methods: Reference gene primer amplification yielded estimated nucleated cell counts. Generated by immunoSEQ multiplex PCR, the TCRdb table keeps only in-frame clones and is missing some. V and J calls and clone size are copied from that table; D and trimming were computed from the DNA. The sample has approximately 72,000 clones, about four fifths seen once. V was clipped by 2 bases and J by 7 bases; unmatched bases: 15. Germline V gene lookup returns CDR1 SGHTA and CDR2 FQGNSA. This CDR3 contains 17 residues. The chain uses TRBV7-2 and TRBJ1-2; TRBD1 agrees at 8 bases. The sample comprised peripheral blood. This TCR was sampled from a man between 50 and 59 years old with active COVID-19. The CDR3 reads CASSLQPPGTGSIGYTF. CDR3 nucleotide sequence: TGTGCCAGCAGCTTACAGCCTCCCGGGACAGGATCTATTGGCTACACCTTC.